This T cell receptor beta chain is from a study of CD8 T cells in ankylosing spondylitis. About this clonotype itself: The antigen is undetermined.

Regarding the study as a whole: Researchers reportedly found disease-linked clones significantly enriched in matched ankylosing spondylitis synovial fluid. A subset of motif variants has previously been described in the synovial fluid and blood of reactive arthritis. There was a TCR beta motif, made of eight highly homologous variants, that appeared characteristic of ankylosing spondylitis blood.

Quantitative 5'-RACE with molecular barcodes was used to make the TCR beta libraries. TCRdb processed the 5' RACE reads anew with MiXCR; each CDR3 protein has one entry. The table records over 450,000 distinct CDR3 sequences, roughly 13% of them present only once. With V trimmed by 1 base and J by 8 bases, 5 bases remained unmatched. The germline CDR1 and CDR2 sequences are LGHNA and YNFKEQ. The CDR3 has 15 amino acids. This rearrangement joins TRBV4-2 to TRBJ2-1, with 10 bases fitting TRBD1. The material sequenced was blood, either unsorted or a sorted T cell fraction (not recorded which). This receptor was taken from a male donor with ankylosing spondylitis. The CDR3 region is CASSQAGQGSDEQFF. Written as DNA, the CDR3 is TGTGCCAGCAGCCAAGCGGGACAGGGGAGCGATGAGCAGTTCTTC.